This record looks at one T cell receptor beta chain sequence and its context. This clonotype was observed a few times. The specificity of this receptor is unknown. No qualities accompany the bases; no much larger clone lies one base away. Every donor was a healthy Caucasian. Three pairs of female monozygotic twins, all aged roughly 18 to 29 years, made up the twin cohort. Peripheral blood mononuclear cells were used as the source from which RNA for TCR libraries was isolated. The library was produced with 5' RACE. The run used an Illumina HiSeq 2000. Template switching introduced a universal primer binding site; the final cDNA contained a unique molecular identifier, enabling accurate counting of TCR cDNA molecules. Specific primers in the conserved constant-segment region were used to synthesize first-strand cDNA for the TCR alpha and beta chains. To control for contamination, each cDNA library was double barcoded with a SMART-Mk sample barcode plus Illumina barcodes. TruSeq adapter sequences, together with Illumina sample barcodes, were added in two successive PCR steps. The Illumina HiSeq platform was used with custom primers to sequence TCR alpha and beta cDNA libraries. As for how the authors treated the data: Unique molecular identifiers were extracted from raw reads with MiGEC, and CDR3 positions were determined with MiXCR. Recombination models were inferred per individual with the repgenHMM and IGoR tools using an EM algorithm. Shared clonotype analysis was performed with the tcR package in R, normalizing sharing by the product of cloneset sizes. Out-of-frame nonproductive sequences were analyzed to study raw recombination free of thymic and clonal selection effects. Using fastp at Q25 and MiXCR, TCRdb reprocessed the public reads and kept productive beta chains. For every CDR3 protein sequence, its rows merge into one entry that carries the most common genes and DNA. Clone size and V and J calls follow TCRdb, not the original study. In this sample the table shows approximately 630,000 distinct CDR3 sequences, about 7.6% of which occur a single time. Together, the top ten hold about 1.5% of the sample.

These data originate in a study of identical twins (dated by TCRdb to 2016 to 2017). Background for the entire study: The study deep-sequenced TCR alpha and beta repertoires from monozygotic twins, unrelated adults of various ages and cord blood to test whether fetal clonotypes persist. To rule out contamination, the twin experiments were replicated at different times with different library preparation protocols.

Study-wide findings and limitations: Compared with coincidental sharing between unrelated individuals, out-of-frame TCR alpha sequences shared between twins had an excess of sequences with low generation probability. In monozygotic twins, out-of-frame TCR alpha sharing was systematically underestimated by recombination models, although the models agreed with sharing between unrelated individuals. Conclusions relied on cross-sectional statistical analysis, since the same donors could not be followed over many years. Abundant cord blood beta clonotypes carried fewer insertions; young adult naive repertoires showed a weaker similar trend, while memory repertoires showed none. Invariant T cells such as MAIT and iNKT could partly confound zero-insertion analyses, although diverse VJ usage argued against such confounding for most clonotypes. A weaker excess of twin sharing was found in beta out-of-frame sequences because the signal-to-noise ratio was lowered by fewer shared sequences.

Inclusive of the bounding cysteine and phenylalanine, the CDR3 is 16 residues long. The read is trimmed to its CDR3 DNA, 48 bases read in frame from base 1. From V the trimming removes 3 bases and from J it removes 9 bases, while the gene matches leave 14 bases of the junction unaccounted for. Taken from the germline V gene (reference sequence), the CDR1 and CDR2 loops are DFQATT and SNEGSKA. This sample was also put to use in a study of yellow fever vaccine responses in identical twins. The second study, in turn, reports: The T cell response to vaccination in identical twins was reported by the authors to appear partly convergent and partly personalized. The study precisely tracked vaccine-responding T cell clones in identical twins.

Source material: PBMCs. The sequence is built from TRBV20-1 and TRBJ2-1; the junction holds 10 bases that match TRBD2. The receptor comes from a woman under 30 in good health. The CDR3 amino acid sequence is: CSARSLAGVFTSEQFF. The DNA sequence follows: TGCAGTGCTAGGTCCCTAGCGGGAGTATTCACCTCTGAGCAGTTCTTC.